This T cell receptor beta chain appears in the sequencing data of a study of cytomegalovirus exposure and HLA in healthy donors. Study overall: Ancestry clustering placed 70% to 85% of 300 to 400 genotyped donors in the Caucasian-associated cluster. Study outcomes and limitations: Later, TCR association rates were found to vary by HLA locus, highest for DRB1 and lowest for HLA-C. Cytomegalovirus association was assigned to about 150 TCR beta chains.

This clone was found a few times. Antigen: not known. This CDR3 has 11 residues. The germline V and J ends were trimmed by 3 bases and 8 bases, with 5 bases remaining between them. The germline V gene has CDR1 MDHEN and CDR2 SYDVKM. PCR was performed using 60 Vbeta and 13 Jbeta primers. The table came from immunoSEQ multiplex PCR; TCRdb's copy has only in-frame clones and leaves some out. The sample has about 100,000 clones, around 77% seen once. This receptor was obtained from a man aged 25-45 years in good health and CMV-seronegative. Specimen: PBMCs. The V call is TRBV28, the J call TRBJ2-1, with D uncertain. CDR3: CASSFGHEQFF. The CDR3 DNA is TGTGCCAGCAGTTTTGGCCATGAGCAGTTCTTC.